Shown below are 9 T cell receptor beta chains from a single sample sequenced in a study of T cells after yellow fever vaccination. TCRdb used MiXCR to reprocess the 5' RACE reads, holding one entry per CDR3 protein. The repertoire holds approximately 300,000 distinct CDR3 sequences, 6.8% seen once, with over 15% in the top ten. Sequenced material: PBMCs, taken 45 days after the first yellow fever vaccination. The receptors were gathered from a man between 18 and 29 years old who received the YFV17D yellow fever vaccine.

This chain connects TRBV6-5 to TRBJ2-1; 12 nucleotides line up with TRBD1. The CDR3 runs 16 residues. In germline, CDR1 is MNHEY, CDR2 SVGAGI. V shed 0 bases and J 8 bases; nucleotides not matched to a gene: 5. CDR3 bases: TGTGCCAGCAGTTACTCGGTCGGGACAGGGGGCGATGAGCAGTTCTTC. Its protein is CASSYSVGTGGDEQFF.

The chain employs TRBV4-3 and TRBJ2-6, with 7 bases that match TRBD1. The CDR3 loop spans 17 amino acids. Losses at the gene ends were 8 bases for V and 0 bases for J; bases not matched to a gene: 10. The germline V gene encodes CDR1 LGHNA and CDR2 YSLEER. The CDR3 is CASARDSQNSGANVLTF. CDR3 DNA sequence: TGCGCCAGCGCCCGGGACAGCCAAAACTCTGGGGCCAACGTCCTGACTTTC.

This clonotype occurred many times. V and J are TRBV15 and TRBJ2-5, with D possibly TRBD1 on 5 matching bases. The V end lost 0 bases, the J end lost 4 bases, and 12 bases lay between the germline ends. Germline V gene sequence: CDR1 LNHNV, CDR2 YYDKDF (reference sequence). There are 15 residues in the CDR3. CDR3 bases: TGTGCCACCAGCAGAGACAGGGTTAGGGCAGAGACCCAGTACTTC. This translates into CATSRDRVRAETQYF.

This clonotype showed up just a few times. The V and J genes are TRBV25-1 and TRBJ1-2; 8 bases agree with TRBD1. The J segment lost 5 bases and the V segment lost 3 bases, leaving 5 bases of the junction unmatched. The CDR3 has 14 amino acids. Germline-derived CDR1 and CDR2 are MGHDK and SYGVNS. This CDR3 is CASSDPGGAYGYTF. CDR3 DNA sequence: TGTGCCAGCAGTGATCCAGGGGGCGCGTATGGCTACACCTTC.

This clonotype showed up many times. This rearrangement joins TRBV24-1 to TRBJ2-2; D unresolved. The CDR3 contains 15 residues. The germline CDR1 and CDR2 sequences are KGHDR and SFDVKD. With 3 bases removed from V and 0 bases from J, the gap between germline ends came to 7 bases. The CDR3 DNA is TGTGCCACCAGTGATACCAGAGCGAACACCGGGGAGCTGTTTTTT. It encodes CATSDTRANTGELFF.

The chain uses TRBV24-1 and TRBJ1-1; D gene uncertain. The CDR3 is 13 amino acids. CDR1 and CDR2 from the germline V gene are KGHDR and SFDVKD. V was trimmed by 7 bases and J by 3 bases, leaving 11 bases between them. This CDR3 reads CATRHSSDTEAFF. CDR3 nucleotide sequence: TGTGCCACCAGGCATAGTAGTGACACTGAAGCTTTCTTT.

The sample holds a few counts of this clonotype. V is TRBV20-1 and J is TRBJ2-1; D gene uncertain. V shed 5 bases and J shed 7 bases, with 18 bases lying between them. This CDR3 has 14 amino acids. Germline loops: CDR1 DFQATT, CDR2 SNEGSKA (reference sequence). In nucleotides, the CDR3 is TGCAGTGCTCAGAGGACCCCAGGAGAGAATGAGCAGTTCTTC. This translates into CSAQRTPGENEQFF.

This clonotype was seen only once. The rearrangement joins TRBV9 to TRBJ2-6; the match to TRBD2 covers 7 bases. Germline V gene lookup returns CDR1 SGDLS and CDR2 YYNGEE. V gave up 3 bases and J gave up 2 bases; unmatched junction bases: 8. The CDR3 runs 17 residues. The CDR3 region has the DNA TGTGCCAGCAGCGGTCGGGATGGGGGGGCTGGGGCCAACGTCCTGACTTTC. Translating it yields CASSGRDGGAGANVLTF.

Many counts were recorded for this clonotype. The rearrangement uses TRBV5-1 and TRBJ1-5; TRBD1 matches at 8 bases. Germline CDR1 reads SGHRS; CDR2 reads YFSETQ. The CDR3 length is 15 residues. Trimming at V came to 2 bases and at J to 7 bases, leaving 8 bases not matched to a gene. The DNA of the CDR3 is TGCGCCAGCAGCTTAGCCCCAGGGGGCGACCAGCCCCAGCATTTT. Residues: CASSLAPGGDQPQHF.